This T cell receptor beta chain is from a study of OX40 agonist ivuxolimab in advanced cancers. Across the study: The group had a mean age of about 60 years, ranged from 23 to 79, and was 80% to 90% male.

The V gene's germline CDR1 is ENHRY and CDR2 SYGVKD. CDR3 length: 15 residues. The V end lost 0 bases, the J end lost 0 bases, and 7 bases lay between the germline ends. Clones were sequenced by immunoSEQ multiplex PCR, and TCRdb holds only the in-frame ones, with some missing. The data hold over 65,000 clones, with 85% to 90% observed a single time. The receptor was derived from an adult with an advanced solid tumor such as melanoma, head and neck, liver or kidney cancer. The V and J genes are TRBV10-3 and TRBJ2-3; D perhaps matches TRBD2 (5 bases). The sample here was CD4+ or CD8+ T cells sorted from blood, taken in a trial of the OX40 agonist ivuxolimab. Here the CDR3 reads CAISESRGSTDTQYF. The CDR3 nucleotides read TGTGCCATCAGTGAGTCGAGAGGGAGCACAGATACGCAGTATTTT.